What follows are 15 T cell receptor beta chains derived from one specimen sequenced in a study of T cell repertoires in cytomegalovirus infection. TCRdb re-called the reads with MiXCR, one entry per CDR3 protein. This table holds hundreds of thousands of distinct CDR3 sequences, approximately 31% found once. No antigen is known for these receptors. The source was cultured CD8+ T cells from PBMCs, collected from culture after CMV antigen stimulation. These receptors originate from a human donor in good health (CMV status not recorded). Some clones in this sample may be carry-over from other donors' samples.

This clonotype was detected ten times or more. The genes are TRBV7-2 and TRBJ1-3; weak D call: TRBD1 (5 bases). This CDR3 has 14 residues. V was clipped by 1 base and J by 3 bases, with 7 bases between them. Germline V gives CDR1 SGHTA, CDR2 FQGNSA. CDR3 coding DNA: TGTGCCAGCAGCTTAGTAGGGGTTGGAAACACCATATATTTT. It encodes CASSLVGVGNTIYF.

This clonotype was picked up a small number of times. The V call is TRBV19, the J call TRBJ1-1; D is unresolved. CDR1 LNHDA and CDR2 SQIVND come from the germline V gene (reference sequence). This CDR3 region has 13 residues. The germline V and J ends were trimmed by 5 bases and 5 bases, with 12 bases remaining between them. In nucleotides, the CDR3 is TGTGCCAGTAGTTCTACCGCGAGGACTGAAGCTTTCTTT. Its translation: CASSSTARTEAFF. Looking up the rest from reference TRBV19 and TRBJ1-1 gives the full variable domain: DGGITQSPKYLFRKEGQNVTLSCEQNLNHDAMYWYRQDPGQGLRLIYYSQIVNDFQKGDIAEGYSVSREKKESFPLTVTSAQKNPTAFYLCASSSTARTEAFFGQGTRLTVV.

The rearrangement links TRBV7-6 to TRBJ2-6; TRBD1 is a possible D gene (5 bases). The CDR3 runs 15 residues. CDR1 and CDR2 (germline): SGHVS, FNYEAQ. The germline V and J ends were trimmed by 5 bases and 2 bases, with 10 bases remaining between them. CDR3 region: CASSTSGTGANVLTF. The CDR3 bases are TGTGCCAGCAGCACATCAGGGACTGGGGCCAACGTCCTGACTTTC.

V gene TRBV28 combines with J gene TRBJ2-3; 10 bases agree with TRBD2. The V segment lost 5 bases and the J segment 0 bases; nucleotides outside the gene matches: 11. The length of the CDR3 is 18 residues. CDR1 and CDR2 from the germline V gene are MDHEN and SYDVKM. This chain's CDR3 is CASSIIAGGPTSTDTQYF. CDR3 coding DNA: TGTGCCAGCAGTATCATAGCGGGGGGACCGACTAGCACAGATACGCAGTATTTT.

Concerning this clonotype itself: A read error may explain this, as a much larger clone is one base away. The chain couples TRBV7-8 to TRBJ1-5; a weak D match, TRBD1 (5 bases). V was shortened by 4 bases and J by 3 bases, with 13 bases between the two germline ends. This CDR3 is 15 amino acids long. Germline values: CDR1 SGHVS, CDR2 FQNEAQ. The CDR3 loop reads CASSSKAGTNQPQHF. The CDR3 bases are TGTGCCAGCAGCTCCAAGGCAGGGACCAATCAGCCCCAGCATTTT.

The chain recombines TRBV6-2 or TRBV6-3 with TRBJ2-5, with unresolved D. The CDR3 spans 15 residues. The germline CDR1 and CDR2 sequences are MNHEY and SVGEGT. Trimming took off 2 bases at V and 2 bases at J, with 12 bases between the two ends. This chain's CDR3 is CASSYPRAPQETQYF. Here the CDR3 DNA reads TGTGCCAGCAGTTACCCCCGCGCACCACAAGAGACCCAGTACTTC.

This chain connects TRBV28 to TRBJ1-1; D is ambiguous. CDR3 length equals 13 residues. V lost 10 bases to trimming and J lost 3 bases, with 15 bases between them. Germline-derived CDR1 and CDR2 are MDHEN and SYDVKM. CDR3 amino acids: CANILAGDTEAFF. In DNA, the CDR3 is TGTGCCAACATCCTGGCCGGGGACACTGAAGCTTTCTTT. The full variable domain, with the rest looked up from reference TRBV28 and TRBJ1-1, is DVKVTQSSRYLVKRTGEKVFLECVQDMDHENMFWYRQDPGLGLRLIYFSYDVKMKEKGDIPEGYSVSREKKERFSLILESASTNQTSMYLCANILAGDTEAFFGQGTRLTVV.

The rearrangement uses TRBV6-6 and TRBJ1-2, with D uncertain. There are 14 residues in the CDR3. Germline V CDR1 and CDR2: MNHNY, SVGAGI (reference sequence). Trimming shortened V by 0 bases and J by 6 bases, and 11 bases separated the two germline ends. In nucleotides, the CDR3 is TGTGCCAGCAGTTACTCGAGCCCGGGGAATGGCTACACCTTC. Residues: CASSYSSPGNGYTF.

This clonotype occurred many times. The chain combines TRBV7-6 with TRBJ2-3, with D tentatively TRBD1 (6 bases). Trimming stripped 5 bases from V and 0 bases from J, with 15 bases between. This CDR3 spans 16 amino acids. CDR1 and CDR2 from the germline V gene are SGHVS and FNYEAQ. CDR3 amino acids: CASSPYQGSSTDTQYF. CDR3 coding DNA: TGTGCCAGCAGCCCCTACCAGGGGTCTAGCACAGATACGCAGTATTTT.

The chain couples TRBV23-1 to TRBJ1-6; perhaps TRBD1 as D (6 bases). TRBV23-1 is an ORF; its function is uncertain. The length of the CDR3 is 15 residues. The V end lost 2 bases, the J end lost 6 bases, and 11 bases lay between the germline ends. This CDR3 is CASSQGGEVNSPLHF. The CDR3 DNA follows: TGCGCCAGCAGTCAAGGGGGCGAGGTTAATTCACCCCTCCACTTT.

Note on this clonotype: A read error may account for a junction end that differs from germline. The chain joins TRBV20-1 to TRBJ1-1; no definite D call. CDR3 length equals 14 residues. Per germline, CDR1 DFQATT and CDR2 SNEGSKA (reference sequence). The CDR3, as DNA: TGTAGTGCTAGAGGGCCGGACGGACTGCGTGAAGCTTTCTTT. It translates to CSARGPDGLREAFF.

J is TRBJ2-5 and V is TRBV7-8, with a possible D match to TRBD1 (5 bases). Germline loops: CDR1 SGHVS, CDR2 FQNEAQ. The CDR3 has 15 amino acids. Trimming took 5 bases from V and 5 from J, leaving 18 bases between them. The chain's CDR3 is CASSAAGPKKETQYF. Written as DNA, the CDR3 is TGTGCCAGCAGCGCGGCAGGGCCAAAGAAGGAGACCCAGTACTTC.

This sequence joins TRBV5-6 and TRBJ2-1; no clear D gene. CDR1 and CDR2 (germline): SGHDT, YYEEEE. The V gene lost 0 bases and the J gene lost 2 bases, with 6 bases spanning the gap. CDR3 length equals 14 residues. CDR3 protein: CASSLEAPYNEQFF. DNA for the CDR3: TGTGCCAGCAGCTTGGAGGCCCCCTACAATGAGCAGTTCTTC. The complete variable domain, with remaining parts taken from reference TRBV5-6 and TRBJ2-1, reads DAGVTQSPTHLIKTRGQQVTLRCSPKSGHDTVSWYQQALGQGPQFIFQYYEEEERQRGNFPDRFSGHQFPNYSSELNVNALLLGDSALYLCASSLEAPYNEQFFGPGTRLTVL.

This clonotype has more than one count but fewer than ten. The CDR3 is CASSSIWIQLDTQYF. CDR3 nucleotide sequence: TGTGCCAGCAGTTCGATTTGGATCCAGCTTGATACGCAGTATTTT. The rearrangement uses TRBV7-8 and TRBJ2-3; no reliable D call. Trimming left V 6 bases short and J 6 bases short, with 19 bases between. Germline values: CDR1 SGHVS, CDR2 FQNEAQ. The CDR3 loop spans 15 amino acids.

This clonotype was picked up a small number of times. The chain employs TRBV7-6 and TRBJ2-1; maybe TRBD2 (5 bases). Trimming stripped 1 base from V and 7 bases from J, with 8 bases between. CDR1 SGHVS and CDR2 FNYEAQ come from the germline V gene. This CDR3 has 13 amino acids. The CDR3 sequence: CASSLEVANEQFF. In DNA form, the CDR3 reads TGTGCCAGCAGCTTAGAGGTAGCGAATGAGCAGTTCTTC. The full variable domain, in which reference TRBV7-6 and TRBJ2-1 provide the parts outside the CDR3, is GAGVSQSPRYKVTKRGQDVALRCDPISGHVSLYWYRQALGQGPEFLTYFNYEAQQDKSGLPNDRFSAERPEGSISTLTIQRTEQRDSAMYRCASSLEVANEQFFGPGTRLTVL.